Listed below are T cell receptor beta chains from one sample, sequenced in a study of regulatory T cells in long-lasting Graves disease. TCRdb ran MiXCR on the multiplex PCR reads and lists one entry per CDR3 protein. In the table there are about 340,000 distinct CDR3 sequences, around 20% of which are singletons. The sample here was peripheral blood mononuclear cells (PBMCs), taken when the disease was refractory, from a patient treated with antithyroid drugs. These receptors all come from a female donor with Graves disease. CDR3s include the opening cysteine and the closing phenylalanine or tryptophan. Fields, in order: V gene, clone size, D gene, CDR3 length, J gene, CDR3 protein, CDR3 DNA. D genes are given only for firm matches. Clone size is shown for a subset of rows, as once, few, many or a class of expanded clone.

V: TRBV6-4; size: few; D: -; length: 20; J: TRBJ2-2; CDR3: CASTANRIQDEPSNTGELFF; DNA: TGTGCCAGCACCGCGAATCGGATACAGGACGAACCATCGAACACCGGGGAGCTGTTTTTT
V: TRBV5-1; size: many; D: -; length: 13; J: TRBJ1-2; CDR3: CASSLAPGVGYTF; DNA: TGCGCCAGCAGCTTGGCCCCAGGGGTAGGCTACACCTTC
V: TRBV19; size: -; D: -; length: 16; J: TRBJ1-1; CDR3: CASSIGRGRRDTEAFF; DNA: TGTGCCAGTAGTATAGGCCGGGGGCGCCGGGACACTGAAGCTTTCTTT
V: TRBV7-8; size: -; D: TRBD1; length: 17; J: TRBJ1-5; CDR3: CASSLNPGAGGSQPQHF; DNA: TGTGCCAGCAGCTTAAATCCGGGCGCAGGGGGGAGTCAGCCCCAGCATTTT
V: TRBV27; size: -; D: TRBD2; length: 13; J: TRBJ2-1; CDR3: CASTKREQNEQFF; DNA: TGTGCCAGCACTAAGCGGGAGCAAAATGAGCAGTTCTTC
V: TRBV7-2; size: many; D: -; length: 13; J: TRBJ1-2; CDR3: CASSFGGISSKTF; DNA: TGTGCCAGCAGCTTCGGAGGGATTAGTTCTAAGACCTTC
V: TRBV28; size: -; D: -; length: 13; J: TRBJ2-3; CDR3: CASSPFRTDTQYF; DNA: TGTGCCAGCAGCCCCTTTCGGACAGATACGCAGTATTTT
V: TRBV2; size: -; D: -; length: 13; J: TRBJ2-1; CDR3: CASDWRGSNEQFF; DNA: TGTGCCAGCGATTGGAGAGGGTCCAATGAGCAGTTCTTC
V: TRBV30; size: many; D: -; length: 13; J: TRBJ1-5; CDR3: CAWSFRGGQPQHF; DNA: TGTGCCTGGAGTTTCAGGGGTGGACAGCCCCAGCATTTT
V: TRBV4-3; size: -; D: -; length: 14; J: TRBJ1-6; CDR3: CASSPVGARQPLHF; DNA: TGCGCCAGCAGCCCGGTGGGGGCGCGGCAACCCCTCCACTTT
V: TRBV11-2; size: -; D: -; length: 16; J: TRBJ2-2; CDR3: CASSPQGFANTGELFF; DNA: TGTGCCAGCAGCCCCCAGGGTTTCGCGAACACCGGGGAGCTGTTTTTT